The sequence of this TCR beta chain was determined in a study of vaccination effects on CD4 cells after COVID-19. Across the study: All study participants received two doses of BNT162b2 or mRNA-1273 vaccine. Study-wide results and limits: Healthy vaccinees' vaccine-induced clones included only 1 of 255 that recognized common cold coronaviruses.

Per the germline V gene, CDR1 is KGHSH and CDR2 is LQKENI. V was shortened by 2 bases and J by 4 bases, with 11 bases between the two germline ends. The CDR3 covers 14 residues. Data came from immunoSEQ multiplex PCR; TCRdb stores just in-frame clones and leaves some out. The profile covers 60,000 to 65,000 clones, with 70% to 85% appearing a single time and 3.5% to 4.5% taken by the ten largest. Before any sequencing was done, the ViraFEST assay used viral peptide pools to expand antigen-specific CD4+ T cells. It was after nine to eleven days of culture that CD4+ T cells were isolated. Negative nucleocapsid antibody tests before and after vaccination confirmed no previous SARS-CoV-2 infection. The researchers cultured around 2 million PBMC per well with about 10 IU/ml IL-2 and about 10 ug/ml peptides. As to this clone: The antigen is undetermined.

The rearrangement links TRBV18 to TRBJ2-5; D is unclear. Material: CD4+ T cells from PBMCs cultured with HCoV-OC43 spike peptides, obtained before COVID-19 vaccination. The subset denotes: HCoV-OC43 spike overlapping peptide pool stimulation. This clonotype originated in a human donor who received a COVID-19 vaccine. The CDR3 loop reads CASSPNGGVETQYF. CDR3 in DNA: TGTGCCAGCTCACCAAACGGCGGAGTAGAGACCCAGTACTTC.